Listed here is a single T cell receptor beta chain. Its antigen is unidentified. The source of the sample is a study of cytomegalovirus exposure and HLA in healthy donors. Broader study findings: Later analysis placed DRB1 highest and HLA-C lowest in TCR association rates, which differed by HLA locus. Beyond CMV serostatus, there was no information to go on about immune exposure.

PCR used 60 Vbeta primers and 13 Jbeta primers. Using immunoSEQ multiplex PCR, the repertoire was profiled, and TCRdb retains in-frame clones only, with some absent. The repertoire holds 90,000 to 100,000 clones, with 76% as singletons. J lost 2 bases, V lost 0 bases, and 2 bases had no gene match. The CDR3 has 16 residues. Per the germline V gene, CDR1 is LNHNV and CDR2 is YYDKDF (reference sequence). The gene calls are TRBV15 and TRBJ2-5, with 11 bases identical to TRBD1. The sequence was collected from a man aged 40-49 years in good health and CMV-seronegative. Sequenced: PBMCs. The DNA for the CDR3 is TGTGCCACCAGCAGAGAAGGGACAGGGGGTCAAGAGACCCAGTACTTC. Translation gives CATSREGTGGQETQYF. The whole variable domain, remainder taken from reference TRBV15 and TRBJ2-5, is DAMVIQNPRYQVTQFGKPVTLSCSQTLNHNVMYWYQQKSSQAPKLLFHYYDKDFNNEADTPDNFQSRRPNTSFCFLDIRSPGLGDTAMYLCATSREGTGGQETQYFGPGTRLLVL.